The present TCR beta chain was sequenced within a study of type 1 regulatory T cells listed by TCRdb under 2021. Concerning the study at large: The study characterized an in vitro protocol that generated a Tr1-enriched, alloantigen-specific CD4 T cell product named T-allo10. Patients with hematological malignancies who were receiving allogeneic hematopoietic stem cell transplantation were the group in which T-allo10 was being clinically evaluated. Overall study results and their limits: Compared with non-Tr1 cells, Tr1 cells had a narrower TCR repertoire, and the study took this difference to reflect clonal expansion driven by alloantigen.

Instrument on record: Illumina MiSeq. The public reads were reprocessed in TCRdb via fastp at Q25 and MiXCR, keeping in-frame beta chains. Each record represents a unique CDR3 protein, reported with the most common genes and DNA among its rows. In all, the sample holds about 62,000 distinct CDR3 sequences, and roughly 60% of those were seen once. 1.5% to 2% of the sample is held by the ten biggest clonotypes. V is reduced by 6 bases and J by 3 bases, leaving a spacing of 17 bases between them. Reading the germline V gene gives CDR1 MDHEN and CDR2 SYDVKM. The CDR3 starts with the cysteine, ends with the phenylalanine, and has 15 residues. Only CDR3 DNA remains: 45 bases, in frame from the first base. A word on this clonotype: Its recognized antigen is unknown. Base qualities are not recorded, but no much larger clone differs from it by a single base.

The sequence derives from a human donor in good health. Recombination joined TRBV28 with TRBJ1-2; 5 matching bases give a weak D call of TRBD1. The specimen was cultured non-Tr1 T cells, either the whole culture or a sorted T cell fraction (not recorded which). This specimen's cell subset or site label, interpreted: non-Tr1 population from the T-allo10 product. The DNA reads as follows: TGTGCCAGCAGCCCGGCCGGTGGGGGGTACTATGGCTACACCTTC. This sequence encodes CASSPAGGGYYGYTF.